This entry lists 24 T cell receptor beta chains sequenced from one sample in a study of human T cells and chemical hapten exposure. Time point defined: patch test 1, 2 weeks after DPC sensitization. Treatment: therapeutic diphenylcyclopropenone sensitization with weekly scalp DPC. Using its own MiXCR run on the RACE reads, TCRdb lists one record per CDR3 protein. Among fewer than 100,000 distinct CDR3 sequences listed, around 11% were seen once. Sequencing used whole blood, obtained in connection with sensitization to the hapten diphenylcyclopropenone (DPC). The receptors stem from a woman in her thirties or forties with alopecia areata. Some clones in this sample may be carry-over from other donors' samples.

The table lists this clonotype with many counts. CDR3 protein: CASSNVGDTSGRAKDTQYF. The CDR3 bases are TGTGCCAGCAGCAATGTGGGAGATACTAGCGGGAGGGCCAAAGATACGCAGTATTTT. V and J are TRBV21-1 and TRBJ2-3; the table's D call TRBD2 went unverified against the DNA. TRBV21-1 has pseudogene status. This CDR3 spans 19 amino acids.

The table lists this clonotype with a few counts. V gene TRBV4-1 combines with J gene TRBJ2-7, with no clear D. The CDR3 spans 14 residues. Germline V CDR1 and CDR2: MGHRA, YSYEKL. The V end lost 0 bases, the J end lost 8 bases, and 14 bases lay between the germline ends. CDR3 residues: CASSQDYGPTKQYF. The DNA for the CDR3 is TGCGCCAGCAGCCAAGATTACGGGCCTACGAAGCAGTACTTC.

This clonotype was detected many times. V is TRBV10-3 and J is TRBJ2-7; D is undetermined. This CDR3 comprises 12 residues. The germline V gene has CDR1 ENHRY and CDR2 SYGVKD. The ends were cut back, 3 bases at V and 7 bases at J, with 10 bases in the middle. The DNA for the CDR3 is TGTGCCATCAGTGATCCGGACCAGGAGCAGTACTTC. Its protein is CAISDPDQEQYF.

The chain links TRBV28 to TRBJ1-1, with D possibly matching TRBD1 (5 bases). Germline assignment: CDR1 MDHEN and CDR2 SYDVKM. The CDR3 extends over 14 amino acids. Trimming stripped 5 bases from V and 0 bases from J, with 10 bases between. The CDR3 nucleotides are TGTGCCAGCAGTCCTCCGGGGCTGAACACTGAAGCTTTCTTT. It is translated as CASSPPGLNTEAFF. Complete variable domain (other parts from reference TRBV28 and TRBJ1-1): DVKVTQSSRYLVKRTGEKVFLECVQDMDHENMFWYRQDPGLGLRLIYFSYDVKMKEKGDIPEGYSVSREKKERFSLILESASTNQTSMYLCASSPPGLNTEAFFGQGTRLTVV.

The CDR3 reads CSVEGQSYNEQFF. In DNA form, the CDR3 reads TGCAGCGTTGAGGGACAGTCCTACAATGAGCAGTTCTTC. The rearrangement uses TRBV29-1 and TRBJ2-1, with 7 bases lining up with TRBD1. The germline V gene encodes CDR1 SQVTM and CDR2 ANQGSEA. Trimming at V came to 3 bases and at J to 1 base, leaving 0 bases not matched to a gene. This CDR3 comprises 13 residues.

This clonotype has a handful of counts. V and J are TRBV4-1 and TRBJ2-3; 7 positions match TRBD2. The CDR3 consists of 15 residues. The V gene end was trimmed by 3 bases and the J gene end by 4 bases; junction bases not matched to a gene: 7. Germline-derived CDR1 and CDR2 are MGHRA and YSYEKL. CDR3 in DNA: TGCGCCAGCAGCCACACTAACGGGAGGTCAGATACGCAGTATTTT. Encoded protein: CASSHTNGRSDTQYF.

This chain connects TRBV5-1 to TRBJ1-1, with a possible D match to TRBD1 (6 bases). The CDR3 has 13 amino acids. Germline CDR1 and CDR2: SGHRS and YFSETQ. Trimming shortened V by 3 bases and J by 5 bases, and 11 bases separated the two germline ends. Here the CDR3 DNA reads TGCGCCAGCAGCTATACAGGGAGTACTGAAGCTTTCTTT. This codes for CASSYTGSTEAFF. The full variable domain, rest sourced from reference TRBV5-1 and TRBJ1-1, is KAGVTQTPRYLIKTRGQQVTLSCSPISGHRSVSWYQQTPGQGLQFLFEYFSETQRNKGNFPGRFSGRQFSNSRSEMNVSTLELGDSALYLCASSYTGSTEAFFGQGTRLTVV.

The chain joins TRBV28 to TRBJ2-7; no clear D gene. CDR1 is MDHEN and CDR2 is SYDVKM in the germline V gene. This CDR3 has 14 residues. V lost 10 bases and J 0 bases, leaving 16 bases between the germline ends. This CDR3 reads CATGRAPSSYEQYF. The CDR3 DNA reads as TGTGCCACGGGTCGGGCTCCGAGCTCCTACGAGCAGTACTTC.

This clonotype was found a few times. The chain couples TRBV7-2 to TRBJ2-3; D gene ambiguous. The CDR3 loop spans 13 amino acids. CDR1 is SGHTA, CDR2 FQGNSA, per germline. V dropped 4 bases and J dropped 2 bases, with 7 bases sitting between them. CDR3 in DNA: TGTGCCAGCAGCTCCCAAAACACAGATACGCAGTATTTT. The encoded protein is CASSSQNTDTQYF.

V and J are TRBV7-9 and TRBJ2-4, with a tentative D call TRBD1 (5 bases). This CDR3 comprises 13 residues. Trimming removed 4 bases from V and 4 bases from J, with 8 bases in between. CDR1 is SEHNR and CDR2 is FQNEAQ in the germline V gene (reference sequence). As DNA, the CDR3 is TGTGCCAGCAGCTCTGACAGAAAAAACATTCAGTACTTC. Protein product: CASSSDRKNIQYF. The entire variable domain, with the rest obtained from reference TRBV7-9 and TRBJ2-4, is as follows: DTGVSQNPRHKITKRGQNVTFRCDPISEHNRLYWYRQTLGQGPEFLTYFQNEAQLEKSRLLSDRFSAERPKGSFSTLEIQRTEQGDSAMYLCASSSDRKNIQYFGAGTRLSVL.

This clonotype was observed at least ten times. The CDR3 sequence is CASTASGRSGELFF. The CDR3 bases are TGTGCCAGCACCGCTAGCGGGAGGAGCGGGGAGCTGTTTTTT. The rearrangement uses TRBV7-9 and TRBJ2-2; 11 nucleotides agree with TRBD2. The length of the CDR3 is 14 residues. Unmatched junction bases numbered 5, after V lost 7 bases and J lost 7 bases. Germline V gene sequence: CDR1 SEHNR, CDR2 FQNEAQ (reference sequence).

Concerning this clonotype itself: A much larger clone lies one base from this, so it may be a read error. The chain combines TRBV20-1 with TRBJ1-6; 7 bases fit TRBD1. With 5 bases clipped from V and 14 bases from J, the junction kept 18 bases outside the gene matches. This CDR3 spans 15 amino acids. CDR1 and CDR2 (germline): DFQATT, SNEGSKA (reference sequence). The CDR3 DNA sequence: TGCAGTGCTGCTCCAGGGGGTGATCCATCGGGGTCCCTCCACTTT. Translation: CSAAPGGDPSGSLHF.

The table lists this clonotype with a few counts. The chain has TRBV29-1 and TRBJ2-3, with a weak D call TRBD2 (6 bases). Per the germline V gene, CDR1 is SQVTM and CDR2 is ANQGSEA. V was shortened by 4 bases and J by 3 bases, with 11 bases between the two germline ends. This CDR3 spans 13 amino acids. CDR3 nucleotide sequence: TGCAGCGTTGGAGCGGGCCAGACAGATACGCAGTATTTT. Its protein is CSVGAGQTDTQYF.

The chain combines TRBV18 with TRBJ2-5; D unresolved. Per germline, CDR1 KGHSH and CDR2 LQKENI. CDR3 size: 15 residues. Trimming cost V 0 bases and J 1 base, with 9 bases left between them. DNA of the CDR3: TGTGCCAGCTCACCACCGTTACAGACCCAAGAGACCCAGTACTTC. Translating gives CASSPPLQTQETQYF.

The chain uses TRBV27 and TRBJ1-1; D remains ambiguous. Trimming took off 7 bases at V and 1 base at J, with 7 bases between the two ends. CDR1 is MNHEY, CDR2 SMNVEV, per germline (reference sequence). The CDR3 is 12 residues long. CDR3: CASIGWNTEAFF. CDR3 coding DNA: TGTGCCAGCATAGGCTGGAACACTGAAGCTTTCTTT.

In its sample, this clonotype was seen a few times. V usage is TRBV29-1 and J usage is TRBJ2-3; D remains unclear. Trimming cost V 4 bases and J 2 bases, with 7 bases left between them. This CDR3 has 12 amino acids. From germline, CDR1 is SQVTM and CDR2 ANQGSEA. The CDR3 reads CSVVGFTDTQYF. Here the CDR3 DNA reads TGCAGCGTTGTTGGGTTCACAGATACGCAGTATTTT.

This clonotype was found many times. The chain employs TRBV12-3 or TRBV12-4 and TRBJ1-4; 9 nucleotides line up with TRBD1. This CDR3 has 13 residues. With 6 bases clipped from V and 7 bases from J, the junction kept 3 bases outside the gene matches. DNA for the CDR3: TGTGCCAGCAGGACAGGGGGTGGTGAAAAACTGTTTTTT. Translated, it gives CASRTGGGEKLFF.

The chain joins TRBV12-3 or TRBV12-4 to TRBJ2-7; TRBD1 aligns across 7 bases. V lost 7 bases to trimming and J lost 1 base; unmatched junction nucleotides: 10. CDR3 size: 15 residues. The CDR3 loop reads CASTLGPGQSYEQYF. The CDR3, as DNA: TGTGCCAGCACCCTAGGGCCGGGACAGTCCTACGAGCAGTACTTC.

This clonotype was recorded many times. The CDR3 here is CSVEARVMSYNEQFF. Here the CDR3 DNA reads TGCAGCGTTGAAGCCAGGGTCATGTCTTACAATGAGCAGTTCTTC. The chain links TRBV29-1 to TRBJ2-1; weak D call: TRBD1 (5 bases). V lost 1 base and J lost 4, with 14 bases in between. Germline loops: CDR1 SQVTM, CDR2 ANQGSEA. The CDR3 has 15 residues.

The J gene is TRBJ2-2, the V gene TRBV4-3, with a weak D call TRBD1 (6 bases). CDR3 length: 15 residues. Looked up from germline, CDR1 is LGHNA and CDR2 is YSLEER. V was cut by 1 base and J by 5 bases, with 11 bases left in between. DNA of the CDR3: TGCGCCAGCAGCCAAGTCCCAGGGGTGACCGGGGAGCTGTTTTTT. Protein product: CASSQVPGVTGELFF.

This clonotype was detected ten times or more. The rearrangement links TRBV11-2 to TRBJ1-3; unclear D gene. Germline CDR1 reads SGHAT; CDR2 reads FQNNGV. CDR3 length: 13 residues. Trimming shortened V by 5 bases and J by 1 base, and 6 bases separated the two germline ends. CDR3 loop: CASSRISGNTIYF. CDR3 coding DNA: TGTGCCAGCAGCCGGATTTCTGGAAACACCATATATTTT.

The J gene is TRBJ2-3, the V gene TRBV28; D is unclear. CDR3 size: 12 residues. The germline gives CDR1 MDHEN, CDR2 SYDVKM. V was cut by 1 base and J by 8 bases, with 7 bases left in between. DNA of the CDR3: TGTGCCAGCAGTTTATCAGTCCCTACGCAGTATTTT. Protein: CASSLSVPTQYF. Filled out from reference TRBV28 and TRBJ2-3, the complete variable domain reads DVKVTQSSRYLVKRTGEKVFLECVQDMDHENMFWYRQDPGLGLRLIYFSYDVKMKEKGDIPEGYSVSREKKERFSLILESASTNQTSMYLCASSLSVPTQYFGPGTRLTVL.

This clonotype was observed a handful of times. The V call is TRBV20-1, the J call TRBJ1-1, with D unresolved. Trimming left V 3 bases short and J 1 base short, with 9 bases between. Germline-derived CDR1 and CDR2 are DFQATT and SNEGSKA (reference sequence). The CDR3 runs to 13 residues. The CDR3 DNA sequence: TGCAGTGCTAGCCCGAATTCGAACACTGAAGCTTTCTTT. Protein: CSASPNSNTEAFF.

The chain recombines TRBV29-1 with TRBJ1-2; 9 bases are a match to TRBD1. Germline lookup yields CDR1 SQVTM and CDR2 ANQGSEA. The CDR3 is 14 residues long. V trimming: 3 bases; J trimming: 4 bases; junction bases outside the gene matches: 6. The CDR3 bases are TGCAGCGTTGATGCCGGGACAGGGAGCTATGGCTACACCTTC. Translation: CSVDAGTGSYGYTF.